This T cell receptor (beta chain) was profiled in a study of T cell responses to AZD1222 COVID-19 vaccine. Sequencing was performed with immunoSEQ multiplex PCR; in TCRdb, only in-frame clones are kept and a portion is missing. The sample includes about 150,000 clones, roughly 87% seen only once; the top ten take approximately 5.9%. V shed 3 bases and J shed 0 bases, with 12 bases lying between them. CDR3 length: 15 amino acids. The V gene's germline CDR1 is DFQATT and CDR2 SNEGSKA (reference sequence). This receptor was taken from an adult who received the AZD1222 COVID-19 vaccine. The sequencing used peripheral blood, collected 28 days after the second AZD1222 dose. The J gene is TRBJ2-1, the V gene TRBV20-1; D remains ambiguous. In DNA, the CDR3 is TGCAGTGCTAGTAGAAGTAAGAGCTCCTACAATGAGCAGTTCTTC. Protein sequence: CSASRSKSSYNEQFF.